These T cell receptor beta chains were read from a single sample in a study of T-cell reconstitution after alpha-beta-depleted transplantation in children. TCRdb re-called the PCR reads with MiXCR, one entry per CDR3 protein. Of 250,000 or so distinct CDR3 sequences in the sample, less than 9% were seen once. The sample consisted of PBMCs, mostly from graft donor cells, taken 180 days after TCRalphabeta/CD19-depleted stem cell transplant. These receptors all stem from a male patient younger than 18 who had a stem cell transplant for acute lymphoblastic leukemia, so the T cells may come from the graft donor. The CDR3 runs from the conserved cysteine through the conserved F or W.

TRBJ1-2 | TRBV5-6 | CASRFLASYGYTF
TRBJ2-7 | TRBV5-5 | CASRFRDTSYEQYF
TRBJ1-2 | TRBV7-2 | CASSRPTGVGYTF
TRBJ2-7 | TRBV11-2 | CASSLVPRGEQYF
TRBJ1-5 | TRBV19 | CASSIDPGQGSNF
TRBJ2-3 | TRBV7-3 | CASSLNGGVDTQYF
TRBJ1-2 | TRBV14 | CASSLTLSYGYTF
TRBJ2-3 | TRBV4-3 | CASSQGDRGPGDTQYF
TRBJ1-1 | TRBV29-1 | CSVDMGRNTEAFF
TRBJ2-7 | TRBV28 | CASSSPPLGEQYF
TRBJ2-5 | TRBV6-1 | CASSATRETQYF
TRBJ2-7 | TRBV10-1 | CASSLSTGAGYEQYF
TRBJ2-3 | TRBV2 | CASLAGEIDTQYF
TRBJ2-7 | TRBV7-2 | CASSRGGQGAYEQYF
TRBJ2-3 | TRBV2 | CARQGGSTDTQYF
TRBJ2-4 | TRBV15 | CATSRRGVSGAKNIQYF
TRBJ2-1 | TRBV7-6 | CASSLGPGGYNEQFF
TRBJ1-5 | TRBV20-1 | CSASPQGGGQPQHF
TRBJ2-7 | TRBV28 | CASSYPKGQGWDWQYF
TRBJ2-7 | TRBV21-1 | CASSKASATGTGMSYEQYF
TRBJ1-4 | TRBV20-1 | CSAQGAGEKLFF
TRBJ2-5 | TRBV9 | CASSRGGTGGGETQYF
TRBJ2-2 | TRBV6-5 | CASSYAGGNTGELFF
TRBJ2-1 | TRBV5-1 | CASSLARGDNEQFF
TRBJ2-1 | TRBV9 | CASSGPPAYNEQFF
TRBJ1-2 | TRBV29-1 | CSAGTEGNYGYTF
TRBJ2-1 | TRBV25-1 | CASSESLVGGSNNEQFF
TRBJ2-2 | TRBV7-6 | CASSLRLAGETGELFF
TRBJ2-5 | TRBV5-6 | CASSLRGYRVRQETQYF
TRBJ2-3 | TRBV20-1 | CSARVHRGSTDTQYF
TRBJ2-2 | TRBV2 | CASSGLRGRTGELFF
TRBJ2-5 | TRBV7-2 | CASSSTNKETQYF
TRBJ2-2 | TRBV18 | CASSPFRPSLPGELFF